This T cell receptor (beta chain) was captured by sequencing in a study of shared clonotypes between healthy human individuals. Across the whole study: Three CD4 naive, three CD4 memory, two CD8 naive and one CD8 memory plate were used per donor.

Original handling: Filtering differed, since immunoSEQ gave only junction sequences and no quality scores. Generated by immunoSEQ multiplex PCR, the TCRdb table keeps only in-frame clones and is missing some. D and trimming come from the DNA, and the V and J calls and clone size come from that table. The table lists around 2.3 million clones, approximately 96% of them singletons. Per germline, CDR1 SGHNT and CDR2 YYREEE (reference sequence). The V segment lost 5 bases and the J segment 4 bases; nucleotides outside the gene matches: 8. The CDR3 runs 14 residues. Regarding the study as a whole: Investigators collected only blood, and repertoires in tissues likely differ.

This clone has only one observation. What it binds is not known. Sequencing was carried out using naive CD4+ T cells sorted from blood. Subset meaning: CD45RA+ positively selected. This clonotype originated in a man aged 18 to 35 in good health. This chain connects TRBV5-4 to TRBJ1-2; 7 bases are a match to TRBD1. The CDR3 region is CASRLGQPGYGYTF. CDR3 nucleotide sequence: TGTGCCAGCAGGCTGGGACAGCCTGGCTATGGCTACACCTTC.